Below, 23 T cell receptor beta chains from the same sample are listed, as sequenced in a study of beta chain features in type 1 diabetes. Which antigens these TCRs recognize remains unknown. Findings and limits, study-wide: The study found moderately but significantly shorter TCRB CDR3s in all four CD4+ subsets of Type 1 diabetes patients.

Sequenced material consisted of expressed TCRB transcripts (all of the isolated RNA was reverse transcribed). Measured with immunoSEQ multiplex PCR; TCRdb has only the in-frame clones, and not every one. Of roughly 230,000 clones in the sample, roughly a tenth were seen once. Material for sequencing was naive CD4+ T cells from blood. Receptors were obtained from a man aged 25-40 years with type 1 diabetes.

In the case of this clone: Distinct nucleotide sequences in the sample also encode this CDR3. The chain carries TRBV5-1 and TRBJ2-7; 7 positions agree with TRBD2. The CDR3 extends over 13 amino acids. The germline gives CDR1 SGHRS, CDR2 YFSETQ. V dropped 4 bases and J dropped 1; count of bases not matched to a gene: 2. CDR3 nucleotide sequence: TGCGCCAGCAGCCCGGGGGGTTCCTACGAGCAGTACTTC. The encoded protein is CASSPGGSYEQYF.

The chain has TRBV19 and TRBJ2-1; 10 bases map to TRBD2. The length of the CDR3 is 16 residues. Germline V gene data show CDR1 as LNHDA and CDR2 as SQIVND (reference sequence). The J segment lost 0 bases and the V segment lost 6 bases, leaving 5 bases of the junction unmatched. The CDR3 loop reads CASRISGGSSYNEQFF. The CDR3 DNA reads as TGTGCCAGTAGGATTAGCGGGGGGTCCTCCTACAATGAGCAGTTCTTC.

The rearrangement uses TRBV29-1 and TRBJ1-1; possibly TRBD1 for D (5 bases). This CDR3 spans 13 amino acids. From germline, CDR1 is SQVTM and CDR2 ANQGSEA. Trimming took off 7 bases at V and 1 base at J, with 13 bases between the two ends. In nucleotides, the CDR3 is TGCAGCGCCCGCACTCAGGGGAACACTGAAGCTTTCTTT. It specifies CSARTQGNTEAFF.

This chain uses TRBV6-6 with TRBJ2-1; D is unclear. Germline V CDR1 and CDR2: MNHNY, SVGAGI (reference sequence). The germline V and J ends were trimmed by 5 bases and 9 bases, with 14 bases remaining between them. This CDR3 is 13 amino acids long. CDR3 residues: CASSRVGLGEQFF. For the CDR3, the DNA is TGTGCCAGCAGTCGGGTCGGCCTAGGTGAGCAGTTCTTC.

The chain has TRBV19 and TRBJ2-6; a possible D gene is TRBD1 (6 bases). Germline loops: CDR1 LNHDA, CDR2 SQIVND (reference sequence). The CDR3 has 15 residues. V lost 11 bases to trimming and J lost 2 bases, with 16 bases between them. The CDR3 nucleotides are TGTGCCTTCTCCCAAAAGGGGGCTGGGGCCAACGTCCTGACTTTC. Translating it yields CAFSQKGAGANVLTF. The full variable domain, with the rest looked up from reference TRBV19 and TRBJ2-6, is DGGITQSPKYLFRKEGQNVTLSCEQNLNHDAMYWYRQDPGQGLRLIYYSQIVNDFQKGDIAEGYSVSREKKESFPLTVTSAQKNPTAFYLCAFSQKGAGANVLTFGAGSRLTVL.

This clone occurred a few times. The chain couples TRBV10-3 to TRBJ1-5; no reliable D call. Germline values: CDR1 ENHRY, CDR2 SYGVKD. Trimming stripped 4 bases from V and 9 bases from J, with 16 bases between. The CDR3 totals 14 residues. CDR3 nucleotides: TGTGCCATCAGTGGGGCGAGCGGGGAGGGGCCCCAGCATTTT. This gives the protein CAISGASGEGPQHF.

V is TRBV18 and J is TRBJ1-5; weak D call: TRBD1 (6 bases). Germline CDR1 KGHSH, CDR2 LQKENI. This CDR3 spans 15 amino acids. The V gene lost 3 bases and the J gene lost 3 bases, with 12 bases spanning the gap. The CDR3 bases are TGTGCCAGCTCACCCGCAGGGGCTAACAATCAGCCCCAGCATTTT. This sequence encodes CASSPAGANNQPQHF.

This rearrangement joins TRBV7-2 to TRBJ2-1; TRBD2 aligns across 13 bases. V shed 4 bases and J 0 bases; nucleotides not matched to a gene: 3. This CDR3 comprises 17 residues. Germline V gives CDR1 SGHTA, CDR2 FQGNSA. CDR3 protein: CASSSTSGGASYNEQFF. The CDR3 DNA sequence: TGTGCCAGCAGCTCCACTAGCGGGGGGGCCTCCTACAATGAGCAGTTCTTC.

The V call is TRBV18, the J call TRBJ2-7; no clear D. Deletions cut 2 bases from V and 6 bases from J, with 14 bases between. Germline loops: CDR1 KGHSH, CDR2 LQKENI. This CDR3 region has 14 residues. As DNA, the CDR3 is TGTGCCAGCTCACCAGCAGGCAGAGCAAGCGAGCAGTACTTC. This sequence encodes CASSPAGRASEQYF.

The CDR3 nucleotides read TGTGCCAGCAGCGTGGGACAGGGAAGGGGTCAGCCCCAGCATTTT. Translation: CASSVGQGRGQPQHF. The chain uses TRBV5-6 and TRBJ1-5, with 9 positions matching TRBD1. Germline V CDR1 and CDR2: SGHDT, YYEEEE. The CDR3 covers 15 residues. Unmatched junction bases numbered 8, after V lost 4 bases and J lost 6 bases.

This clone has just a few counts. V is TRBV9 and J is TRBJ2-7, with D perhaps TRBD1 (6 bases). CDR1 and CDR2 (germline): SGDLS, YYNGEE. The ends were cut back, 4 bases at V and 2 bases at J, with 16 bases in the middle. The CDR3 covers 15 residues. The CDR3 nucleotides read TGTGCCAGCAGCCGTTCTGGGCAGGGGACCTACGAGCAGTACTTC. It encodes CASSRSGQGTYEQYF.

This clone has just a few counts. The genes are TRBV6-6 and TRBJ1-2; unclear D gene. V was clipped by 6 bases and J by 0 bases, with 11 bases between them. Germline V gene sequence: CDR1 MNHNY, CDR2 SVGAGI (reference sequence). The CDR3 contains 14 residues. The CDR3 DNA is TGTGCCAGCAGCGTTAGACTGACTAACTATGGCTACACCTTC. It encodes CASSVRLTNYGYTF.

This clone was detected a few times. The identical CDR3 is also encoded by other nucleotide sequences in the sample. The DNA of the CDR3 is TGTGCCTGGAGTGCAGGCTATGGCTACACCTTC. It translates to CAWSAGYGYTF. This rearrangement joins TRBV30 to TRBJ1-2; D is uncertain. Trimming pared 1 base from V and 4 bases from J, leaving 4 bases between. The germline V gene has CDR1 GTSNPN and CDR2 SVGIG (reference sequence). The CDR3 loop spans 11 amino acids.

This sequence joins TRBV28 and TRBJ2-7; the match to TRBD2 covers 8 bases. The CDR3 is 14 residues long. The J segment lost 0 bases and the V segment lost 11 bases, leaving 9 bases of the junction unmatched. Germline V gives CDR1 MDHEN, CDR2 SYDVKM. CDR3 sequence (DNA): TGTGCCGGTTCCAGCGGGGGTAGCTCCTACGAGCAGTACTTC. Translated: CAGSSGGSSYEQYF.

J is TRBJ1-6 and V is TRBV7-3; D is perhaps TRBD1 (5 bases). Germline assignment: CDR1 SGHTA and CDR2 FQGTGA. This CDR3 comprises 14 residues. The V end lost 0 bases, the J end lost 8 bases, and 8 bases lay between the germline ends. The CDR3 is CASSLTRVDSPLHF. The CDR3 DNA reads TGTGCCAGCAGCTTAACCAGGGTAGATTCACCCCTCCACTTT.

This clone was detected only a few times. The chain's CDR3 is CASSPPPGPGELFF. DNA of the CDR3: TGTGCCAGCTCACCACCGCCAGGGCCCGGGGAGCTGTTTTTT. The chain couples TRBV18 to TRBJ2-2; TRBD1 might be the D (5 bases). The CDR3 is 14 residues long. Trimming shortened V by 0 bases and J by 6 bases, and 8 bases separated the two germline ends. CDR1 and CDR2 (germline): KGHSH, LQKENI.

The chain couples TRBV7-2 to TRBJ2-5; tentative D call: TRBD2 (5 bases). This CDR3 is 13 amino acids long. Trimming cost V 8 bases and J 5 bases, with 15 bases left between them. CDR1 is SGHTA and CDR2 is FQGNSA in the germline V gene. The CDR3, as DNA: TGTGCCAGCGCACGGGGAGTAATGGAGACCCAGTACTTC. Amino acid sequence: CASARGVMETQYF.

J is TRBJ1-5 and V is TRBV27; D is undetermined. The CDR3 loop spans 12 amino acids. Trimming removed 6 bases at V and 6 bases at J, with 9 bases between. CDR1 is MNHEY and CDR2 is SMNVEV in the germline V gene (reference sequence). The CDR3 DNA sequence: TGTGCCAGCAGAACAGAGGGTCAGCCCCAGCATTTT. Its translation is CASRTEGQPQHF.

This clone was counted between two and nine times. The chain combines TRBV9 with TRBJ1-3; 12 positions agree with TRBD1. The CDR3 totals 20 residues. The ends lost 4 bases at V and 2 bases at J; junction bases unmatched: 16. CDR1 and CDR2 (germline): SGDLS, YYNGEE. The CDR3 DNA reads TGTGCCAGCAGCTACAACCGGGACAGGGGGCCCTTGACTCCTGGAAACACCATATATTTT. Translated: CASSYNRDRGPLTPGNTIYF.

This clone was detected a few times. The chain couples TRBV2 to TRBJ2-1, with 8 bases fitting TRBD2. This CDR3 spans 13 amino acids. In germline, CDR1 is SNHLY, CDR2 FYNNEI. Trimming took 8 bases from V and 7 from J; bases not matched to a gene: 7. CDR3 sequence (DNA): TGTGCCAGCGGGGGGACTAGAAGGAATGAGCAGTTCTTC. It is translated as CASGGTRRNEQFF.

The chain recombines TRBV28 with TRBJ1-6, with a possible D match to TRBD1 (6 bases). The V end lost 2 bases, the J end lost 15 bases, and 11 bases lay between the germline ends. The CDR3 contains 12 residues. Germline V gene sequence: CDR1 MDHEN, CDR2 SYDVKM. The CDR3 nucleotides are TGTGCCAGCAGTTTAGGGGACACTCTCCTCCACTTT. Translating it yields CASSLGDTLLHF.

This clone was counted only a few times. This chain joins TRBV5-1 and TRBJ2-7; 7 bases agree with TRBD1. CDR3 size: 14 residues. With V trimmed by 4 bases and J by 2 bases, 6 bases remained unmatched. In germline, CDR1 is SGHRS, CDR2 YFSETQ. CDR3 nucleotide sequence: TGCGCCAGCAGCAGAGGACAGGACCCCTACGAGCAGTACTTC. Its protein is CASSRGQDPYEQYF.

This chain links TRBV7-9 with TRBJ2-2; perhaps TRBD2 as D (6 bases). Germline V gene lookup returns CDR1 SEHNR and CDR2 FQNEAQ (reference sequence). V was cut by 4 bases and J by 4 bases, with 10 bases left in between. The CDR3 loop spans 14 amino acids. The CDR3: CASSSGLSTGELFF. CDR3 in DNA: TGTGCCAGCAGCTCGGGACTGAGCACCGGGGAGCTGTTTTTT.